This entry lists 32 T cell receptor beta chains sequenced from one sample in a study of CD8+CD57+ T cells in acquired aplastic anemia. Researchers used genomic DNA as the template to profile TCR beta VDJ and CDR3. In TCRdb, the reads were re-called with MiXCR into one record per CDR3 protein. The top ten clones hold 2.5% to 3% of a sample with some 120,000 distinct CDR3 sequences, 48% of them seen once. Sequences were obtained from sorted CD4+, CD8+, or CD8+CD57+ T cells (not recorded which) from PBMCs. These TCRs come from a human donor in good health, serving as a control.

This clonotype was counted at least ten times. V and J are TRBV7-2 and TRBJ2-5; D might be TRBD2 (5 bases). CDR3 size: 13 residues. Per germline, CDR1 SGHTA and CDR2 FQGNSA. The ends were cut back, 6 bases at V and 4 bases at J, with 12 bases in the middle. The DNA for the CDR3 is TGTGCCAGCAGGTCTCCTAGCCGAGAGACCCAGTACTTC. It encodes CASRSPSRETQYF.

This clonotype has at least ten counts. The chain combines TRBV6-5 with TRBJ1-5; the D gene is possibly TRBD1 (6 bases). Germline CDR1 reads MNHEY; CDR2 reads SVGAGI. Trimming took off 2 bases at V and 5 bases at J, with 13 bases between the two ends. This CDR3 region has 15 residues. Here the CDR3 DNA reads TGTGCCAGCAGTTACACGACAGGCGGCGATCAGCCCCAGCATTTT. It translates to CASSYTTGGDQPQHF.

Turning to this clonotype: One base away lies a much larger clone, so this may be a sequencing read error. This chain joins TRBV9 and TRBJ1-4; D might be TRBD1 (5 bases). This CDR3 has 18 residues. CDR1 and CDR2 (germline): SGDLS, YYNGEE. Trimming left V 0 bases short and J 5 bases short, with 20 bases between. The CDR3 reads CASSVGVSPGRLNEKLFF. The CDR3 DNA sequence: TGTGCCAGCAGCGTAGGGGTATCACCGGGACGGTTAAATGAAAAACTGTTTTTT.

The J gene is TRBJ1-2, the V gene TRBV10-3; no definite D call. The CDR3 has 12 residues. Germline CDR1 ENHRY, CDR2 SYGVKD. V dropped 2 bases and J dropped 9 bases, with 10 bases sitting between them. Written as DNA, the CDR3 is TGTGCCATCAGTGAGATGGGCGGAAGCTACACCTTC. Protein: CAISEMGGSYTF.

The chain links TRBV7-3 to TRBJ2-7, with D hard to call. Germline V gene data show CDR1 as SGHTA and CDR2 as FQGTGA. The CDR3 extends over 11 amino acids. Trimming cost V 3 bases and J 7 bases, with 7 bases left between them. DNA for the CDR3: TGTGCCAGCAGCTTTGACCCTGAGCAGTACTTC. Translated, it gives CASSFDPEQYF. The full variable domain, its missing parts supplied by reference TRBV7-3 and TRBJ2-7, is GAGVSQTPSNKVTEKGKYVELRCDPISGHTALYWYRQSLGQGPEFLIYFQGTGAADDSGLPNDRFFAVRPEGSVSTLKIQRTERGDSAVYLCASSFDPEQYFGPGTRLTVT.

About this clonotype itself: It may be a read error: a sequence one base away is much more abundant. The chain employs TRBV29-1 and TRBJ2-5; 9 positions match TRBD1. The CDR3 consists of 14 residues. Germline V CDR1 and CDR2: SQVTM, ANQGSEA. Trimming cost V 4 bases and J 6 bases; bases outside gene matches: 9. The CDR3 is CSVANLDRGKTQYF. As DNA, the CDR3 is TGCAGCGTTGCGAACTTGGACAGGGGAAAGACCCAGTACTTC.

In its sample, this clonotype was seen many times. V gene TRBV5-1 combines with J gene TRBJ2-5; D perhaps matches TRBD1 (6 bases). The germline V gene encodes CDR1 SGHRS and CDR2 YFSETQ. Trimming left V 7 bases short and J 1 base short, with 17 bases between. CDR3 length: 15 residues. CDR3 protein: CASGYDGTLQETQYF. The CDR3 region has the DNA TGCGCCAGCGGCTACGACGGGACACTCCAAGAGACCCAGTACTTC.

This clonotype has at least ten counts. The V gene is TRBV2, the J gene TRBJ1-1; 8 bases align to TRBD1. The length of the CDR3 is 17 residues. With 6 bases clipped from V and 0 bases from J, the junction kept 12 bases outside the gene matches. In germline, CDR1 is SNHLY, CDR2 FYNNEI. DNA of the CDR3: TGTGCCAGCAGAACCCGTTTATGGACAGGGCTGAACACTGAAGCTTTCTTT. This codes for CASRTRLWTGLNTEAFF.

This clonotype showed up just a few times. For the CDR3, the DNA is TGTGCCAGCAGCCCCGGACTAGCGGGTCACTTATACAATGAGCAGTTCTTC. Translating it yields CASSPGLAGHLYNEQFF. V gene TRBV4-2 combines with J gene TRBJ2-1; 11 nucleotides line up with TRBD2. The CDR3 length is 17 residues. V gave up 4 bases and J gave up 4 bases; unmatched junction bases: 9. Germline CDR1 and CDR2: LGHNA and YNFKEQ.

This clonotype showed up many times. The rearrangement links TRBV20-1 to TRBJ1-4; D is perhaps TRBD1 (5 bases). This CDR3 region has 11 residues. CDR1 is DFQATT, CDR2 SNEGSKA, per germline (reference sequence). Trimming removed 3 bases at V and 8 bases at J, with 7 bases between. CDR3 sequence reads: CSARAGEKLFF. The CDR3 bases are TGCAGTGCTAGGGCAGGGGAAAAACTGTTTTTT.

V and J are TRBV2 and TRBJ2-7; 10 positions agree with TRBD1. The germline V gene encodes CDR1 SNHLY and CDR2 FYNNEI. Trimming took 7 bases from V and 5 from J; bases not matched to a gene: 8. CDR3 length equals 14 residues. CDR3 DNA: TGTGCCAGCAACATTATGACAGGGGGCGACGAGCAGTACTTC. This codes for CASNIMTGGDEQYF. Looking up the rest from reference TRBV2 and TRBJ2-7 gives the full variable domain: EPEVTQTPSHQVTQMGQEVILRCVPISNHLYFYWYRQILGQKVEFLVSFYNNEISEKSEIFDDQFSVERPDGSNFTLKIRSTKLEDSAMYFCASNIMTGGDEQYFGPGTRLTVT.

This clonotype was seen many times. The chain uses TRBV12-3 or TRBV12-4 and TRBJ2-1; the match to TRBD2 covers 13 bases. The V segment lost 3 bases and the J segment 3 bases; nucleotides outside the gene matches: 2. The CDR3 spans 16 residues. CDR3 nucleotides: TGTGCCAGCAGTTTGGGACTAGCGGGACTCTACAATGAGCAGTTCTTC. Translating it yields CASSLGLAGLYNEQFF.

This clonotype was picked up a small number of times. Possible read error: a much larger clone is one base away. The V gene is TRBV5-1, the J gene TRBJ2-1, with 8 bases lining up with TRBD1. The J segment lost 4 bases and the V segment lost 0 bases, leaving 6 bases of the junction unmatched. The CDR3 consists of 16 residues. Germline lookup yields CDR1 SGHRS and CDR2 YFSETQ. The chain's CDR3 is CASSLGGQVAYNEQFF. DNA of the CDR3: TGCGCCAGCAGCTTGGGGGGACAGGTGGCTTACAATGAGCAGTTCTTC.

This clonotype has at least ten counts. The CDR3 here is CASSQTSGPNYGYTF. The CDR3 nucleotides read TGCGCCAGCAGCCAGACATCGGGACCTAACTATGGCTACACCTTC. The chain has TRBV5-1 and TRBJ1-2; weak D call: TRBD1 (5 bases). The CDR3 runs to 15 residues. Germline V gene data show CDR1 as SGHRS and CDR2 as YFSETQ. V was pared by 4 bases and J by 0 bases, with 13 bases between.

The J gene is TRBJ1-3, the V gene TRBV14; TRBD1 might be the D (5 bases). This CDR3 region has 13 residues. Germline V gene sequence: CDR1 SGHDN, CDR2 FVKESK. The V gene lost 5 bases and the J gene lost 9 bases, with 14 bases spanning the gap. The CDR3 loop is CASSESQGVTIYF. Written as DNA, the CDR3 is TGTGCCAGCAGCGAGTCTCAGGGAGTCACCATATATTTT.

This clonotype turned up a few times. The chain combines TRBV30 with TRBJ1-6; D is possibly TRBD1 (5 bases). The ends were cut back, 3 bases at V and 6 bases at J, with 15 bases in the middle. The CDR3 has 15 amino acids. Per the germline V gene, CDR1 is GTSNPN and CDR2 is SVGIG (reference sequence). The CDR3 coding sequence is TGTGCCTGGAGCATCGACAGCGGTTTTAATTCACCCCTCCACTTT. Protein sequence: CAWSIDSGFNSPLHF.

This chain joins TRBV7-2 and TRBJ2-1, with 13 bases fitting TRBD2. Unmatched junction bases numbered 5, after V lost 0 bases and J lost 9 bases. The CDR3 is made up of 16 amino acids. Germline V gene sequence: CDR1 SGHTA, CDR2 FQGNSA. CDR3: CASSLAPLAGGFEQFF. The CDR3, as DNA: TGTGCCAGCAGCTTAGCCCCACTAGCGGGGGGGTTTGAGCAGTTCTTC. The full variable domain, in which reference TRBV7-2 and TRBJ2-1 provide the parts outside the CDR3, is GAGVSQSPSNKVTEKGKDVELRCDPISGHTALYWYRQSLGQGLEFLIYFQGNSAPDKSGLPSDRFSAERTGGSVSTLTIQRTQQEDSAVYLCASSLAPLAGGFEQFFGPGTRLTVL.

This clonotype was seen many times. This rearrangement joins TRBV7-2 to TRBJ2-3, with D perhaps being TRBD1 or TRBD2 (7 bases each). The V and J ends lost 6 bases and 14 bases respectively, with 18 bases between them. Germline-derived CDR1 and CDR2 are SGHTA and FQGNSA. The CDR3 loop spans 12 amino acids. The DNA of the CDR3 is TGTGCCAGCAGTAGCCAGGGGGGGCCGGTGTATTTT. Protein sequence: CASSSQGGPVYF.

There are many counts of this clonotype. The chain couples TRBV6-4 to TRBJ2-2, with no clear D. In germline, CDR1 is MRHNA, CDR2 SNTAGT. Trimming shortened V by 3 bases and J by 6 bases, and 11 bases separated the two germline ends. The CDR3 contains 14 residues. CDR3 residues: CASSEDERSGELFF. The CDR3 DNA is TGTGCCAGCAGTGAGGACGAACGCTCCGGGGAGCTGTTTTTT.

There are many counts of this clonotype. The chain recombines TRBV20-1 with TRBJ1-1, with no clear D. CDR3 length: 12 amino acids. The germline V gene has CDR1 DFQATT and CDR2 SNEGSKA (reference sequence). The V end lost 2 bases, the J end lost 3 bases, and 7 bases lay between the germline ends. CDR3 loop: CSARQLDTEAFF. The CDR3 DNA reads TGCAGTGCTAGACAGCTGGACACTGAAGCTTTCTTT.

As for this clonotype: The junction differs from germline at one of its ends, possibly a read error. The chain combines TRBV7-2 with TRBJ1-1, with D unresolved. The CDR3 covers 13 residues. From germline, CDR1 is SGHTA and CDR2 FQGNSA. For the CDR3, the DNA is TGTGCCAGCAGCTTACCTGGACTGACGACGAAATACTTT. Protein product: CASSLPGLTTKYF.

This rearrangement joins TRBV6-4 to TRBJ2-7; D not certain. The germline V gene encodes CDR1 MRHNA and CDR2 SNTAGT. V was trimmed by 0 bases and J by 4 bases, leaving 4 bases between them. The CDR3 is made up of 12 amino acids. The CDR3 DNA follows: TGTGCCAGCAGTGACTCAAGTTACGAGCAGTACTTC. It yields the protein CASSDSSYEQYF.

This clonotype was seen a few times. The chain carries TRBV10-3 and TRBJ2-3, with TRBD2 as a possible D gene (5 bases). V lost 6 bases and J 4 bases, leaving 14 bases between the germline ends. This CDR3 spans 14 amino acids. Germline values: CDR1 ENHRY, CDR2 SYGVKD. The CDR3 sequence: CAISYGEFSDTQYF. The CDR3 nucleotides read TGTGCCATCAGCTACGGGGAGTTCTCAGATACGCAGTATTTT.

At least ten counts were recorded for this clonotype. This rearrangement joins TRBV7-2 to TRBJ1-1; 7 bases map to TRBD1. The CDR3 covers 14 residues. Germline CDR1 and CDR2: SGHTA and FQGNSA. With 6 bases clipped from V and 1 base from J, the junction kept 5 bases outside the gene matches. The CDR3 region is CASRLQGSNTEAFF. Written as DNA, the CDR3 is TGTGCCAGCAGATTACAGGGGTCGAACACTGAAGCTTTCTTT.

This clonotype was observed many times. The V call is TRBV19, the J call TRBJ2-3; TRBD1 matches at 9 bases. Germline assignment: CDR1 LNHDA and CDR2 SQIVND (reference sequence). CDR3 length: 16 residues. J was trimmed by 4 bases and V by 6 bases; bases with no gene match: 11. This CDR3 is CASRGSGTGPSDTQYF. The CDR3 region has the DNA TGTGCCAGTAGAGGATCCGGGACAGGGCCTTCAGATACGCAGTATTTT.

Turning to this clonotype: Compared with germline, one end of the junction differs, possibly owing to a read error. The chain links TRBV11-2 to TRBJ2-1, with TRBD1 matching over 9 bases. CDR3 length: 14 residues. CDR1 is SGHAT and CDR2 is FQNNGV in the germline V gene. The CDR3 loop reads CASSSDRGYDEQFF. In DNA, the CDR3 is TGTGCCAGCAGTTCGGACAGGGGCTACGATGAGCAGTTCTTC. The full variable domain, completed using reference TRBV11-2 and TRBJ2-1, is EAGVAQSPRYKIIEKRQSVAFWCNPISGHATLYWYQQILGQGPKLLIQFQNNGVVDDSQLPKDRFSAERLKGVDSTLKIQPAKLEDSAVYLCASSSDRGYDEQFFGPGTRLTVL.

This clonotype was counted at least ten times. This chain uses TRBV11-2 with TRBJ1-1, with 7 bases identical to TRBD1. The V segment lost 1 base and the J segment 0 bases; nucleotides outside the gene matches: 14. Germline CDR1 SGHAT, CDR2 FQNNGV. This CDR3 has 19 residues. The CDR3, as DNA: TGTGCCAGCAGCTTAGGTAAAGGCAGGGGGACCTACATGAACACTGAAGCTTTCTTT. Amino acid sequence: CASSLGKGRGTYMNTEAFF.

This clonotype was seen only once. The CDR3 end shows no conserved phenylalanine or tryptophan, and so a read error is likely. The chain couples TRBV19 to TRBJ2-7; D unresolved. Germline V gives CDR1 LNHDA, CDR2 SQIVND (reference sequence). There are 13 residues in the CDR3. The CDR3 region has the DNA TGTGCCAGTAGTTCTCAAGGTTCCTACGGGCAGTACCTC. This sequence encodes CASSSQGSYGQYL.

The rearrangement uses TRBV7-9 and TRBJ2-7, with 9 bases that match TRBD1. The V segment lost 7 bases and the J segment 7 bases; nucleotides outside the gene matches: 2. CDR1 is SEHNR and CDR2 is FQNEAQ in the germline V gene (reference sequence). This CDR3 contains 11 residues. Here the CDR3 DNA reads TGTGCCAGCAACGACAGGGGGGAGCAGTACTTC. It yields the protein CASNDRGEQYF. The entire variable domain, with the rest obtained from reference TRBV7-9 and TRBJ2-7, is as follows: DTGVSQNPRHKITKRGQNVTFRCDPISEHNRLYWYRQTLGQGPEFLTYFQNEAQLEKSRLLSDRFSAERPKGSFSTLEIQRTEQGDSAMYLCASNDRGEQYFGPGTRLTVT.

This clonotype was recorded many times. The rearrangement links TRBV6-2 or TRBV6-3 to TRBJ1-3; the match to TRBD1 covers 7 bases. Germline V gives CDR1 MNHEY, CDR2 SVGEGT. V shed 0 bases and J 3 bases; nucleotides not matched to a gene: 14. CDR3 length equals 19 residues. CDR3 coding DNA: TGTGCCAGCAGTTACTCGTATGACCGGGACAGCTCGTTTGGAAACACCATATATTTT. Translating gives CASSYSYDRDSSFGNTIYF.

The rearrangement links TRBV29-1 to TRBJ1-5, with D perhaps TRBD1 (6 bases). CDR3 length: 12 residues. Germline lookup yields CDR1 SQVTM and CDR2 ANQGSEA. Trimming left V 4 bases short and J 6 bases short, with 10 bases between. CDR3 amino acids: CSVVTGTQPQHF. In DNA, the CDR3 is TGCAGCGTTGTAACAGGGACTCAGCCCCAGCATTTT.

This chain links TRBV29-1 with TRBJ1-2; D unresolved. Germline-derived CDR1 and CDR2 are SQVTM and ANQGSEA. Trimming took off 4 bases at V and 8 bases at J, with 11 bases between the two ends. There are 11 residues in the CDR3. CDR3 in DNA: TGCAGCGTTGGCCTAGGAGGGGGCTACACCTTC. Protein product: CSVGLGGGYTF. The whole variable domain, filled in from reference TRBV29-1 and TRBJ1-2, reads SAVISQKPSRDICQRGTSLTIQCQVDSQVTMMFWYRQQPGQSLTLIATANQGSEATYESGFVIDKFPISRPNLTFSTLTVSNMSPEDSSIYLCSVGLGGGYTFGSGTRLTVV.